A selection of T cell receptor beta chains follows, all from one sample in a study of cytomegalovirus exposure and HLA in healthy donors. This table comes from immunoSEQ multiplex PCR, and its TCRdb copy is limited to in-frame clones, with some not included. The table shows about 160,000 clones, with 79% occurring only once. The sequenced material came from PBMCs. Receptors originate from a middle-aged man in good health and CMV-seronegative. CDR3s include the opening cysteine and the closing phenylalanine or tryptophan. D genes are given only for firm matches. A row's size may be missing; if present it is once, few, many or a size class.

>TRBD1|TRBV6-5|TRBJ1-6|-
CASSTDRDSPLHF
TGTGCCAGCAGTACCGACAGGGATTCACCCCTCCACTTT
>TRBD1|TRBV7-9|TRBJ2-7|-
CASSSTRDRGHEQYF
TGTGCCAGCAGCTCTACGCGGGACAGGGGCCACGAGCAGTACTTC
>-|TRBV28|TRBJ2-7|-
CASSQVDGSHYEQYF
TGTGCCAGCAGCCAGGTGGATGGGTCCCACTACGAGCAGTACTTC
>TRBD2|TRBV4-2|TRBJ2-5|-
CASSQEAGDETQYF
TGTGCCAGCAGCCAAGAGGCGGGGGACGAGACCCAGTACTTC
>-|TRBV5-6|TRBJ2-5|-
CASLSLPAGQEAQYF
TGTGCCAGCTTATCCTTGCCCGCCGGCCAAGAGGCCCAGTACTTC
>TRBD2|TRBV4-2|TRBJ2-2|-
CASSQEGTRGRELFF
TGTGCCAGCAGCCAAGAAGGGACTAGGGGCCGGGAGCTGTTTTTT
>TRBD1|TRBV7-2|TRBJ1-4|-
CASSLGGTGSEKLFF
TGTGCCAGCAGCTTAGGAGGGACAGGCTCTGAAAAACTGTTTTTT
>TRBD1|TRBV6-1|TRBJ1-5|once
CASSGQGYDQPQHF
TGTGCCAGCAGTGGACAGGGCTACGATCAGCCCCAGCATTTT
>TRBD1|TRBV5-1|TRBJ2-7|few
CASSSGQGLNYEQYF
TGCGCCAGCAGCTCGGGACAGGGCCTCAACTACGAGCAGTACTTC
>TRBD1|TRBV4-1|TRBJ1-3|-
CASSQQQGAFSGNTIYF
TGCGCCAGCAGCCAACAACAGGGGGCATTCTCTGGAAACACCATATATTTT
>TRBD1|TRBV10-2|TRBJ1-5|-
CASSTGEFSQPQHF
TGCGCCAGCAGTACAGGGGAATTTAGTCAGCCCCAGCATTTT
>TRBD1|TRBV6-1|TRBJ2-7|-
CASSLTGVSYEQYF
TGTGCCAGCAGTTTGACAGGGGTCTCCTACGAGCAGTACTTC
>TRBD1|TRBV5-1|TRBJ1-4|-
CASSSDREEEKLFF
TGCGCCAGCAGCTCCGACAGGGAGGAGGAAAAACTGTTTTTT
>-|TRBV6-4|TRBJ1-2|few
CASSEVASDYGYTF
TGTGCCAGCAGTGAAGTGGCCTCTGACTATGGCTACACCTTC
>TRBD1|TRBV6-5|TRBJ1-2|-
CASSYGTGTYGYTF
TGTGCCAGCAGTTACGGGACAGGAACCTATGGCTACACCTTC
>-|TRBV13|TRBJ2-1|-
CASSLGEGGYEQFF
TGTGCCAGCAGCCTGGGAGAGGGTGGGTATGAGCAGTTCTTC
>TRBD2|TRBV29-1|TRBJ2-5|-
CSGGLAGVAETQYF
TGCAGCGGGGGACTAGCGGGAGTTGCAGAGACCCAGTACTTC
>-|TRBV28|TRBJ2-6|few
CASRISSGANGLTF
TGTGCCAGCAGGATTAGCTCTGGGGCCAACGGCCTGACTTTC
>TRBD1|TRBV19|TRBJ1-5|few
CASSAPGQLQPQHF
TGTGCCAGTAGTGCTCCGGGACAGTTACAGCCCCAGCATTTT
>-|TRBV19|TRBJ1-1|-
CASSPGDNTEAFF
TGTGCCAGTAGCCCAGGGGATAACACTGAAGCTTTCTTT
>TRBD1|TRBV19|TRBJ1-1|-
CASSGQGPPGEAFF
TGTGCCAGTAGTGGACAGGGGCCGCCCGGTGAAGCTTTCTTT
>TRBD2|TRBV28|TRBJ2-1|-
CASSPTSGTVEQFF
TGTGCCAGCAGTCCGACTAGCGGGACCGTTGAGCAGTTCTTC
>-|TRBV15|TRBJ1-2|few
CATSVRDSTLYGYTF
TGTGCCACCAGCGTACGGGACTCAACCCTCTATGGCTACACCTTC
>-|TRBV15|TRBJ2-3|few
CATSREGARTADTQYF
TGTGCCACCAGCAGAGAGGGGGCTCGAACGGCAGATACGCAGTATTTT
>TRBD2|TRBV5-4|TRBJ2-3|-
CASRPSGKRSTDTQYF
TGTGCCAGCCGCCCTAGCGGGAAAAGAAGCACAGATACGCAGTATTTT
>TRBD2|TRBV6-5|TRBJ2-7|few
CASTSGSSYEQYF
TGTGCCAGCACCAGCGGGAGCTCCTACGAGCAGTACTTC
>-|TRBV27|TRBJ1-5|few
CASSLRGGRGNQPQHF
TGTGCCAGCAGCCTCAGGGGAGGGAGAGGCAATCAGCCCCAGCATTTT
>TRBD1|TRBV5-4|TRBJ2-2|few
CASSSEPSRQGTGELFF
TGTGCCAGCAGCTCCGAACCTTCGAGACAGGGCACCGGGGAGCTGTTTTTT
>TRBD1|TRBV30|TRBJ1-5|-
CAWSGGTGGNQPQHF
TGTGCCTGGAGCGGGGGGACAGGAGGGAATCAGCCCCAGCATTTT
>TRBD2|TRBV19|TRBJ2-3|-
CASSTNLAGISTDTQYF
TGTGCCAGTAGTACAAACCTAGCGGGGATAAGCACAGATACGCAGTATTTT
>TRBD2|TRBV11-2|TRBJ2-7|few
CASSQGRLAEYEQYF
TGTGCCAGCAGCCAAGGAAGACTAGCGGAGTACGAGCAGTACTTC
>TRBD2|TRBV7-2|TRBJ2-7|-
CASRLGGVTYEQYF
TGTGCCAGCAGGCTCGGGGGGGTTACCTACGAGCAGTACTTC
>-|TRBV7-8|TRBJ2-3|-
CASSPNRVLSDTQYF
TGTGCCAGCAGCCCTAACAGGGTTTTATCAGATACGCAGTATTTT
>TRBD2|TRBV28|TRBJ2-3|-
CASSAGSGGLTDTQYF
TGTGCCAGCAGTGCAGGGAGCGGGGGGCTCACAGATACGCAGTATTTT
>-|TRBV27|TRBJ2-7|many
CASSKGETYEQYF
TGTGCCAGCAGTAAGGGAGAGACCTACGAGCAGTACTTC
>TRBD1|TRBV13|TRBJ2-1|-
CASSLVQGAPPRSYNEQFF
TGTGCCAGCAGCTTAGTCCAGGGGGCGCCGCCCCGTTCCTACAATGAGCAGTTCTTC
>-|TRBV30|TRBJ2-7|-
CAWKAGGQLGGEQYF
TGTGCCTGGAAGGCAGGCGGGCAGTTGGGTGGCGAGCAGTACTTC
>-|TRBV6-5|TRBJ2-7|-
CASSGTSSVYEQYF
TGTGCCAGCAGTGGAACTAGTTCGGTTTACGAGCAGTACTTC
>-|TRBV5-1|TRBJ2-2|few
CASSLGQNTGELFF
TGCGCCAGCAGCTTGGGGCAAAACACCGGGGAGCTGTTTTTT
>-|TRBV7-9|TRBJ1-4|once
CASSLPSGGKTNEKLFF
TGTGCCAGCAGCTTACCTAGTGGGGGGAAGACTAATGAAAAACTGTTTTTT
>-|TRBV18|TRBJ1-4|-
CASSPPRGAREKLFF
TGTGCCAGCTCACCACCTCGGGGGGCCCGTGAAAAACTGTTTTTT
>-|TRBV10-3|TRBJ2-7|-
CAISGGAGVIDEQYF
TGTGCCATCAGTGGAGGTGCAGGGGTTATAGACGAGCAGTACTTC
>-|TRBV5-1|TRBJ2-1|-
CASSNPVSNEQFF
TGCGCCAGCAGCAATCCAGTAAGCAATGAGCAGTTCTTC
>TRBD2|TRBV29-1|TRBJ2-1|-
CSATTSINEQFF
TGCAGCGCCACGACTAGCATCAATGAGCAGTTCTTC
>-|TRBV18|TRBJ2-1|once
CASSPLTSRSGSYNEQFF
TGTGCCAGCTCACCCCTAACTAGTCGGAGTGGATCATACAATGAGCAGTTCTTC
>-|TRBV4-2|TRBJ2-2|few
CASSRSTGNGELFF
TGTGCCAGCAGCCGATCAACGGGAAACGGGGAGCTGTTTTTT
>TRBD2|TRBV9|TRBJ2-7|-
CASSVGEGLSYEQYF
TGTGCCAGCAGCGTAGGGGAGGGACTTTCCTACGAGCAGTACTTC
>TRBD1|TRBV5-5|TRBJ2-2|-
CASSRLYRDRVNTGELFF
TGTGCCAGCAGCCGATTGTACCGGGACAGGGTTAACACCGGGGAGCTGTTTTTT
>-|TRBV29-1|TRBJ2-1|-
CSVGRDTSSYNEQFF
TGCAGCGTTGGCCGGGACACGAGCTCCTACAATGAGCAGTTCTTC
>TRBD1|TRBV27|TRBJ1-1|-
CASSLGQQNTEAFF
TGTGCCAGCAGTTTGGGACAGCAGAACACTGAAGCTTTCTTT
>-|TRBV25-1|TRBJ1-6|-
CASSEYGSSYNSPLHF
TGTGCCAGCAGTGAATACGGGAGCTCCTATAATTCACCCCTCCACTTT
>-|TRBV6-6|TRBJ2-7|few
CAAVSAYEQYF
TGTGCCGCAGTCAGTGCCTACGAGCAGTACTTC
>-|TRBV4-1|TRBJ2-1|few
CASSPQILFEGYNEQFF
TGCGCCAGCAGCCCACAGATTCTCTTCGAGGGCTACAATGAGCAGTTCTTC
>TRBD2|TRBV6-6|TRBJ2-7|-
CASCFVGLTYEQYF
TGTGCCAGCTGCTTTGTGGGACTAACCTACGAGCAGTACTTC
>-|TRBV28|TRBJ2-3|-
CASSLTSDRFTDTQYF
TGTGCCAGCAGTTTAACCTCCGACAGATTCACAGATACGCAGTATTTT
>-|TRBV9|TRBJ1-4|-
CASSVGSRQANEKLFF
TGTGCCAGCAGCGTAGGCTCCCGTCAGGCTAATGAAAAACTGTTTTTT
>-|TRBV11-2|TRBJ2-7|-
CASSRGTAYEQYF
TGTGCCAGCAGCCGCGGGACAGCCTACGAGCAGTACTTC
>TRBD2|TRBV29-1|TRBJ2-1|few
CSYLAGTYNEQFF
TGCAGCTACCTAGCGGGAACCTACAATGAGCAGTTCTTC
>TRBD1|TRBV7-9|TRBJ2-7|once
CASSFRGRSDEQYF
TGTGCCAGCAGCTTTAGGGGGCGGTCTGACGAGCAGTACTTC